Listed below are T cell receptor beta chains from one sample, sequenced in a study of human T cells and chemical hapten exposure. Each CDR3 protein is one row after TCRdb ran MiXCR on the RACE reads. This table holds about 90,000 distinct CDR3 sequences, 8.5% found once. The source was whole blood, collected in connection with sensitization to the hapten diphenylcyclopropenone (DPC). The receptors derive from a man between 40 and 49 years old with alopecia areata. Some clones in this sample may be carry-over from other donors' samples. Both conserved end residues are part of each CDR3. A D gene is named only where the DNA matches it firmly. Clone size is shown for a subset of rows, as once, few, many or a class of expanded clone.

clone size: -; V gene: TRBV5-1; J gene: TRBJ2-5; D gene: -; CDR3 length: 14; CDR3 protein: CASRSLGGAETQYF
clone size: -; V gene: TRBV12-3/TRBV12-4; J gene: TRBJ1-1; D gene: -; CDR3 length: 16; CDR3 protein: CASSLVSGRRDTEAFF
clone size: many; V gene: TRBV6-5; J gene: TRBJ2-1; D gene: TRBD2; CDR3 length: 17; CDR3 protein: CASISSSASGRNNEQFF
clone size: many; V gene: TRBV3-1; J gene: TRBJ2-2; D gene: TRBD2; CDR3 length: 17; CDR3 protein: CASSQVGGRRGTGELFF
clone size: many; V gene: TRBV7-9; J gene: TRBJ2-2; D gene: -; CDR3 length: 11; CDR3 protein: CAILNTGELFF
clone size: many; V gene: TRBV20-1; J gene: TRBJ2-5; D gene: TRBD2; CDR3 length: 15; CDR3 protein: CSAAPRGGLIETQYF
clone size: few; V gene: TRBV6-5; J gene: TRBJ2-1; D gene: -; CDR3 length: 15; CDR3 protein: CASSYFQGFHNEQFF
clone size: few; V gene: TRBV10-3; J gene: TRBJ2-3; D gene: -; CDR3 length: 15; CDR3 protein: CAAASSGASTDTQYF
clone size: few; V gene: TRBV7-2; J gene: TRBJ1-2; D gene: TRBD1; CDR3 length: 14; CDR3 protein: CASSPRQGAYGYTF
clone size: -; V gene: TRBV19; J gene: TRBJ1-3; D gene: -; CDR3 length: 11; CDR3 protein: CASSGGNTIYF
clone size: few; V gene: TRBV28; J gene: TRBJ1-2; D gene: -; CDR3 length: 18; CDR3 protein: CASSKPILGGPKSYGYTF
clone size: -; V gene: TRBV29-1; J gene: TRBJ1-5; D gene: -; CDR3 length: 12; CDR3 protein: CSVRDRNQPQHF
clone size: few; V gene: TRBV27; J gene: TRBJ2-6; D gene: -; CDR3 length: 15; CDR3 protein: CASRAPASGANVLTF
clone size: few; V gene: TRBV29-1; J gene: TRBJ2-4; D gene: TRBD2; CDR3 length: 16; CDR3 protein: CSVGGPAGLYKNIQYF
clone size: many; V gene: TRBV20-1; J gene: TRBJ1-5; D gene: TRBD1; CDR3 length: 16; CDR3 protein: CSAVLPGQGSGQPQHF
clone size: few; V gene: TRBV30; J gene: TRBJ2-1; D gene: TRBD2; CDR3 length: 17; CDR3 protein: CAWSVQTAGGRVDEQFF
clone size: -; V gene: TRBV5-6; J gene: TRBJ2-3; D gene: TRBD2; CDR3 length: 15; CDR3 protein: CASSPGGSRSDTQYF
clone size: many; V gene: TRBV6-5; J gene: TRBJ2-1; D gene: -; CDR3 length: 16; CDR3 protein: CASRPGTARPYNEQFF
clone size: -; V gene: TRBV6-2/TRBV6-3; J gene: TRBJ2-2; D gene: -; CDR3 length: 14; CDR3 protein: CASSYSENTGELFF
clone size: few; V gene: TRBV7-8; J gene: TRBJ1-4; D gene: TRBD1; CDR3 length: 15; CDR3 protein: CASSYRQGHNEKLFF
clone size: many; V gene: TRBV28; J gene: TRBJ1-5; D gene: TRBD1; CDR3 length: 17; CDR3 protein: CASSWGQGLGSNQPQHF
clone size: few; V gene: TRBV19; J gene: TRBJ1-5; D gene: -; CDR3 length: 13; CDR3 protein: CASSPVSGQPQHF
clone size: few; V gene: TRBV29-1; J gene: TRBJ2-3; D gene: TRBD1; CDR3 length: 14; CDR3 protein: CSARQGAMPDTQYF
clone size: many; V gene: TRBV2; J gene: TRBJ2-3; D gene: -; CDR3 length: 11; CDR3 protein: CASSVGDTQYF
clone size: many; V gene: TRBV2; J gene: TRBJ2-1; D gene: -; CDR3 length: 11; CDR3 protein: CARSPHNEQFF
clone size: -; V gene: TRBV24-1; J gene: TRBJ2-2; D gene: TRBD2; CDR3 length: 17; CDR3 protein: CATSAGRAGVGTGELFF
clone size: few; V gene: TRBV7-2; J gene: TRBJ2-6; D gene: -; CDR3 length: 15; CDR3 protein: CASIGAGAGANVLTF
clone size: -; V gene: TRBV7-2; J gene: TRBJ2-7; D gene: -; CDR3 length: 15; CDR3 protein: CASSLNPGQNYEQYF
clone size: few; V gene: TRBV18; J gene: TRBJ1-1; D gene: -; CDR3 length: 15; CDR3 protein: CASSPGGSREGEAFF
clone size: -; V gene: TRBV28; J gene: TRBJ1-5; D gene: TRBD1; CDR3 length: 16; CDR3 protein: CASSLWRTGVPQPQHF
clone size: few; V gene: TRBV7-2; J gene: TRBJ2-5; D gene: TRBD1; CDR3 length: 16; CDR3 protein: CASSLVPDRGRETQYF
clone size: -; V gene: TRBV20-1; J gene: TRBJ2-4; D gene: TRBD2; CDR3 length: 15; CDR3 protein: CSASSASGYKNIQYF
clone size: -; V gene: TRBV2; J gene: TRBJ1-4; D gene: -; CDR3 length: 18; CDR3 protein: CASSELGIYANGIEKLFF
clone size: few; V gene: TRBV29-1; J gene: TRBJ2-3; D gene: -; CDR3 length: 13; CDR3 protein: CSVELGSGDTQYF
clone size: few; V gene: TRBV6-2/TRBV6-3; J gene: TRBJ1-5; D gene: -; CDR3 length: 13; CDR3 protein: CASSGYSNQPQHF
clone size: -; V gene: TRBV29-1; J gene: TRBJ1-1; D gene: -; CDR3 length: 12; CDR3 protein: CSVLQGFTEAFF
clone size: many; V gene: TRBV28; J gene: TRBJ2-3; D gene: -; CDR3 length: 17; CDR3 protein: CASSYRGIAGNTDTQYF
clone size: few; V gene: TRBV2; J gene: TRBJ1-1; D gene: -; CDR3 length: 14; CDR3 protein: CASRTGSQDPMAFF
clone size: many; V gene: TRBV7-2; J gene: TRBJ1-3; D gene: -; CDR3 length: 14; CDR3 protein: CASSLRGSGNTIYF
clone size: -; V gene: TRBV12-3/TRBV12-4; J gene: TRBJ1-6; D gene: -; CDR3 length: 14; CDR3 protein: CASGRQDLTGALHF
clone size: many; V gene: TRBV7-2; J gene: TRBJ1-6; D gene: -; CDR3 length: 13; CDR3 protein: CASTWAVPSPLHF
clone size: -; V gene: TRBV24-1; J gene: TRBJ2-1; D gene: TRBD2; CDR3 length: 15; CDR3 protein: CATSQPSGSVIEQFF
clone size: many; V gene: TRBV7-8; J gene: TRBJ2-1; D gene: -; CDR3 length: 12; CDR3 protein: CASSPVRDTGDF
clone size: few; V gene: TRBV27; J gene: TRBJ1-6; D gene: TRBD1; CDR3 length: 15; CDR3 protein: CASRLDRGRNSPLHF
clone size: many; V gene: TRBV2; J gene: TRBJ2-5; D gene: -; CDR3 length: 12; CDR3 protein: CASSEGVKTQYF
clone size: few; V gene: TRBV7-9; J gene: TRBJ2-4; D gene: -; CDR3 length: 13; CDR3 protein: CASSLNRDNIQYF
clone size: -; V gene: TRBV3-1; J gene: TRBJ2-1; D gene: TRBD2; CDR3 length: 19; CDR3 protein: CASSPPPRLAGGIYNEQFF
clone size: few; V gene: TRBV5-1; J gene: TRBJ1-1; D gene: -; CDR3 length: 15; CDR3 protein: CASSLYRGSRTEAFF
clone size: -; V gene: TRBV19; J gene: TRBJ1-2; D gene: -; CDR3 length: 13; CDR3 protein: CASSKDRGYGYTF
clone size: once; V gene: TRBV27; J gene: TRBJ1-6; D gene: -; CDR3 length: 15; CDR3 protein: CASSMGRRYNSPLHF
clone size: many; V gene: TRBV7-9; J gene: TRBJ2-7; D gene: TRBD1; CDR3 length: 13; CDR3 protein: CASSRQGEDEQYF
clone size: -; V gene: TRBV28; J gene: TRBJ1-2; D gene: -; CDR3 length: 13; CDR3 protein: CASTPDSLYGYTF
clone size: -; V gene: TRBV6-2/TRBV6-3; J gene: TRBJ2-5; D gene: -; CDR3 length: 11; CDR3 protein: CASSYPGTQYF